This T cell receptor beta chain appears in the sequencing data of a study of blood T cell repertoires in COVID-19. The wider study: From the United States, Italy and Spain came samples of acute and convalescent COVID-19. The analysed material was cDNA or gDNA that came from T cells, B-cell-depleted T cells, or PBMCs.

With 0 bases removed from V and 8 bases from J, the gap between germline ends came to 12 bases. The CDR3 spans 14 residues. Germline CDR1 is SGHDT and CDR2 is YYEEEE. In the authors' methods: Reference gene primer amplification yielded estimated nucleated cell counts. The method was immunoSEQ multiplex PCR; TCRdb's version includes in-frame clones alone and lacks a portion of them. V and J calls and clone size are as listed in that table; D and trimming were resolved from the DNA. The sample includes about 200,000 clones, 84% seen only once; the top ten take roughly 13%. Sequenced material: peripheral blood. This clonotype originated in a human donor in a cohort sampled during active COVID-19. The chain recombines TRBV5-6 with TRBJ2-1; possibly TRBD2 for D (7 bases). DNA of the CDR3: TGTGCCAGCAGCTTGGTGGGGGGGCTCGATGAGCAGTTCTTC. Its translation is CASSLVGGLDEQFF.